There are many counts of the clone carrying this TCR beta chain. Its antigen is unknown. TCRbeta library construction was performed incorporating unique molecular identifiers. Using its own MiXCR run on the PCR reads, TCRdb lists one record per CDR3 protein. The table lists about 280,000 distinct CDR3 sequences, about 9.9% of them singletons. The data derive from a study of T-cell reconstitution after alpha-beta-depleted transplantation in children. Overall study findings and caveats: The authors attributed T-cell counts and diversity one year after transplant mostly to newly produced T cells. In patients about two months after transplant, alpha-beta T cells reportedly arose from several hundred expanded graft clones.

This CDR3 is 12 amino acids long. CDR1 is SQVTM, CDR2 ANQGSEA, per germline. V lost 7 bases, J lost 2 bases, and 12 bases lay in between. This TCR was recovered from a male patient aged 2-9 years who had a stem cell transplant for chronic granulomatous disease, so the T cells may come from the graft donor. The sequencing here drew on peripheral blood, taken 180 days after TCRalphabeta/CD19-depleted stem cell transplant. The chain is built from TRBV29-1 and TRBJ2-7, with D tentatively TRBD1 or TRBD2 (5 bases each). CDR3 nucleotide sequence: TGCAGCGCGTGTCAGGGACCCTACGAGCAGTACTTC. Translating gives CSACQGPYEQYF.